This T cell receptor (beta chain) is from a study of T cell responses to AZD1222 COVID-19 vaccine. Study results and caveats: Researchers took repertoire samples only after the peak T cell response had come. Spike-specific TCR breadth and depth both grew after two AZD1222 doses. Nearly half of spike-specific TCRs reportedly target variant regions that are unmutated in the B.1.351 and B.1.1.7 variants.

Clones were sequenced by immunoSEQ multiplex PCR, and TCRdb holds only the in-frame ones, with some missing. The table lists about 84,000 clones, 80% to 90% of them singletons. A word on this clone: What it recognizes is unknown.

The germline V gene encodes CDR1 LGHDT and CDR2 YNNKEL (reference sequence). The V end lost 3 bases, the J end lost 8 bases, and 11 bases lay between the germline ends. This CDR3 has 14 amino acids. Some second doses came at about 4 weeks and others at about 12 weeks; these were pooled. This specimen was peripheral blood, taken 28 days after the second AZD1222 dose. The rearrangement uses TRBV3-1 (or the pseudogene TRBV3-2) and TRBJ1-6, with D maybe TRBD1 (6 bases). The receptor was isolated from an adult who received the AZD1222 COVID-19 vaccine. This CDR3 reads CASSQGHMDSPLHF. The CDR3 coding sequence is TGTGCCAGCAGCCAGGGACATATGGATTCACCCCTCCACTTT.